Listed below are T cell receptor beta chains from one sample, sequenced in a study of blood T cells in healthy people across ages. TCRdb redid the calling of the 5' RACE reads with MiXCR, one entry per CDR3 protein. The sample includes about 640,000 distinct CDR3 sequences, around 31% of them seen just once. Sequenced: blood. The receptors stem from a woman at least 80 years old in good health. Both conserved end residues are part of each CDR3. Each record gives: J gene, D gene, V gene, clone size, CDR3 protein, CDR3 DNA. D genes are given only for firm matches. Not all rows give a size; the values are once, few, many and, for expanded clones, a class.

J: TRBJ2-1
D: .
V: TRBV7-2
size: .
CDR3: CASSLNSRGNNEQFF
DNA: TGTGCCAGCAGCTTGAACAGTCGAGGGAACAATGAGCAGTTCTTC

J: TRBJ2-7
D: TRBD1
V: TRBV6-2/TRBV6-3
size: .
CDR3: CASSYSVRTGAYYEQYF
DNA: TGTGCCAGCAGTTACTCGGTGAGGACAGGGGCGTACTACGAGCAGTACTTC

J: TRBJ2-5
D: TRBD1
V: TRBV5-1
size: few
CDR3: CASSRDSRRETQYF
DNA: TGCGCCAGCAGCAGGGACAGCCGGAGGGAGACCCAGTACTTC

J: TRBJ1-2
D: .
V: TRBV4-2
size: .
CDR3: CASSQRGGLGLLGYTF
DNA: TGTGCCAGCAGCCAAAGGGGGGGACTTGGGCTACTTGGCTACACCTTC

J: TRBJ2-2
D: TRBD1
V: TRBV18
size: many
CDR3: CASSPRTGGTGELFF
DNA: TGTGCCAGCTCACCAAGGACAGGGGGCACCGGGGAGCTGTTTTTT

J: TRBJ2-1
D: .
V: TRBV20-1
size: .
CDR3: CSARGVRSAENSYNEQFF
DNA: TGCAGTGCTAGAGGGGTCCGTTCAGCGGAGAACTCCTACAATGAGCAGTTCTTC

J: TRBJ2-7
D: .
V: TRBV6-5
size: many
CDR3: CASSLHSQGGPYTYEQYF
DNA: TGTGCCAGCAGTCTCCACTCTCAGGGGGGACCCTATACCTACGAGCAGTACTTC

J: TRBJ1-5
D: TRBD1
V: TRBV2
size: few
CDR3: CASSPDRGSQPQHF
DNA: TGTGCCAGCAGTCCCGACAGGGGGTCTCAGCCCCAGCATTTT

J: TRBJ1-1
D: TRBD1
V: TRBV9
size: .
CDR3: CASSVGLGQRLIREEAFF
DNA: TGTGCCAGCAGCGTAGGTCTGGGACAGAGATTAATACGGGAGGAAGCTTTCTTT

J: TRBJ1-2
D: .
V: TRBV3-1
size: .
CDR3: CASSPDSGHGYTF
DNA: TGTGCCAGCAGCCCCGACTCGGGCCATGGCTACACCTTC

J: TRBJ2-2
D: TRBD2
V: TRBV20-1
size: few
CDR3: CSARPSGAENTGERFF
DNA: TGCAGTGCTAGACCTAGCGGGGCCGAGAACACCGGGGAGCGGTTTTTT

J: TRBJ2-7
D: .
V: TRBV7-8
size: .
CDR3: CASSRDGQTYEQYF
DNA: TGTGCCAGCAGCCGAGATGGACAGACCTACGAGCAGTACTTC

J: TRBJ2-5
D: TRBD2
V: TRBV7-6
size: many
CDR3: CASSSPRTSGDQETQYF
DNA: TGTGCCAGCAGCTCCCCTCGGACTAGCGGGGATCAAGAGACCCAGTACTTC

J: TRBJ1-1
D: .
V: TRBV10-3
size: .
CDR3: CAIRGSGGNTEAFF
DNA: TGTGCCATCAGGGGATCCGGAGGGAACACTGAAGCTTTCTTT

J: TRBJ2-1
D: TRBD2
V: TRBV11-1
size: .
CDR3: CASSPSPGGASNNEKFF
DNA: TGTGCCAGCAGCCCTTCCCCCGGGGGGGCCTCCAACAATGAGAAGTTCTTC

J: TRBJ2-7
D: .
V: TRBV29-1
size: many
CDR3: CSVPGWSDYEQYF
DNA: TGCAGCGTGCCCGGGTGGTCCGACTACGAGCAGTACTTC

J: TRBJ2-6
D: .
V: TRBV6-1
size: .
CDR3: CASNPSRMLRGANVLTF
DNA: TGTGCCAGCAACCCCTCTAGAATGCTCCGCGGGGCCAACGTCCTGACTTTC

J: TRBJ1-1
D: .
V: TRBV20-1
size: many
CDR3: CSARWGGNRIGNTEAFF
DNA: TGCAGTGCTAGGTGGGGGGGGAACAGGATAGGGAACACTGAAGCTTTCTTT

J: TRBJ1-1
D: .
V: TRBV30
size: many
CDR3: CAWSPMNTEAFF
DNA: TGTGCCTGGAGTCCTATGAACACTGAAGCTTTCTTT

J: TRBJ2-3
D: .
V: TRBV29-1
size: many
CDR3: CSVEGRGVDTQYF
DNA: TGCAGCGTTGAAGGCAGGGGAGTAGATACGCAGTATTTT

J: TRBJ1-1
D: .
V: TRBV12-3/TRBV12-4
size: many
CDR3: CASKRGTEAFF
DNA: TGTGCCAGCAAACGGGGCACTGAAGCTTTCTTT

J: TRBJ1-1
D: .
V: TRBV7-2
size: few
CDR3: CASSDRQARWNTEAFF
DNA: TGTGCCAGCAGTGATCGACAGGCAAGGTGGAACACTGAAGCTTTCTTT

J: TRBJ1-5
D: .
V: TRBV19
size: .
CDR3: CASSKAAHNQPQHF
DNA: TGTGCCAGTAGTAAGGCAGCTCACAATCAGCCCCAGCATTTT

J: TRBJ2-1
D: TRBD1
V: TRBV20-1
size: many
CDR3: CSASGDSATYNEQFF
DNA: TGCAGTGCTAGCGGGGACAGTGCTACCTACAATGAGCAGTTCTTC

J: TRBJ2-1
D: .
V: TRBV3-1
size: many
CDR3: CASSGGAYYNEQFF
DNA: TGTGCCAGCAGCGGGGGGGCCTATTACAATGAGCAGTTCTTC

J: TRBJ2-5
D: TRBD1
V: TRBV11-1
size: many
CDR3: CASSPRDRAATQYF
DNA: TGTGCCAGCAGCCCGCGGGACAGGGCAGCGACCCAGTACTTC

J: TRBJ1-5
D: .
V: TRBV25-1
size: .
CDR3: CASSELTDSQPQHF
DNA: TGTGCCAGCAGTGAGCTGACAGATTCACAGCCCCAGCATTTT

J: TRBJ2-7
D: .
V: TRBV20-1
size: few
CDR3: CSATPGLGYEQYF
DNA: TGCAGTGCTACCCCGGGTCTCGGGTACGAGCAGTACTTC

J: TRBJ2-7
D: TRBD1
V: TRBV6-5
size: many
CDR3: CASSLRDRASYEQYF
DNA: TGTGCCAGCAGTCTCCGGGACAGGGCCTCCTACGAGCAGTACTTC

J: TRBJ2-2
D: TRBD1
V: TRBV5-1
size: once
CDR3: CASSPRDSFYTGERFF
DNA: TGCGCCAGCAGCCCCCGGGACAGCTTTTACACCGGGGAGCGGTTTTTT

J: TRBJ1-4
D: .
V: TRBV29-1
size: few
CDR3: CSVERSSSEKLFSEKLFF
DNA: TGCAGCGTTGAACGCAGCTCTAGTGAAAAACTGTTTTCCGAAAAGCTGTTTTTT

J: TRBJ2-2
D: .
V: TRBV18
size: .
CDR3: CASSPTESGELFF
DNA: TGTGCCAGCTCACCAACCGAATCCGGGGAGCTGTTTTTT

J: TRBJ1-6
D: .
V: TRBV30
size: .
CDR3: CAWNAGANSPLHF
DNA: TGTGCCTGGAATGCGGGGGCTAATTCACCCCTCCACTTT

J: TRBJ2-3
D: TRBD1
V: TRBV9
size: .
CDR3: CASSEGDRVTDTQYF
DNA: TGTGCCAGCAGCGAGGGGGACAGGGTCACAGATACGCAGTATTTT

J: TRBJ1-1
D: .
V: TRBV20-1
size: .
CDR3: CSASGGRGNTEAFF
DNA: TGCAGTGCTAGTGGGGGCAGGGGGAACACTGAAGCTTTCTTT

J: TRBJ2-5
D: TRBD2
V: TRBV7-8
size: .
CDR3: CASSLVGEGTSKETQYF
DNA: TGTGCCAGCAGCTTAGTTGGCGAAGGGACTAGTAAAGAGACCCAGTACTTC

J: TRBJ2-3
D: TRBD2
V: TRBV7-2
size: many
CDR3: CASRRTSGGAGDTQYF
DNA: TGTGCCAGCAGGAGGACTAGCGGGGGGGCTGGGGATACGCAGTATTTT

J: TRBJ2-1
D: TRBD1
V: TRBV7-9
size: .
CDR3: CASRYRGVNNEQFF
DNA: TGTGCCAGCAGGTACAGGGGGGTTAACAATGAGCAGTTCTTC

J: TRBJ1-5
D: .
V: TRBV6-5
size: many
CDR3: CASSPSAGNQPQHF
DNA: TGTGCCAGCAGCCCCTCCGCGGGCAATCAGCCCCAGCATTTT

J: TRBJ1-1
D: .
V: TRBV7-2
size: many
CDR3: CASRLSWDAEAFF
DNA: TGTGCCAGCAGATTATCCTGGGATGCTGAAGCTTTCTTT

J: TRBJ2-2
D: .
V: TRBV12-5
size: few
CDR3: CASGLGRELWDTGELFF
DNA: TGTGCTAGTGGTTTGGGGCGTGAATTGTGGGACACCGGGGAGCTGTTTTTT

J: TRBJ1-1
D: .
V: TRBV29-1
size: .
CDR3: CSARLTMNTEAFF
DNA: TGCAGCGCCCGACTGACCATGAACACTGAAGCTTTCTTT

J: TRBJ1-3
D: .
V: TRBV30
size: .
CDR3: CAWSHRQDKWRNTIYF
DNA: TGTGCCTGGAGTCACCGACAGGACAAATGGAGAAACACCATATATTTT

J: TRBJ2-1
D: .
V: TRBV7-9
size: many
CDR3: CASSGPGLEGAPYNEQFF
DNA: TGTGCCAGCAGCGGACCGGGACTCGAGGGAGCCCCCTACAATGAGCAGTTCTTC

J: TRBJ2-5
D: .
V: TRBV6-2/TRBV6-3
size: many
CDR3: CASSYSPRGASPSETQYF
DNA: TGTGCCAGCAGTTACTCCCCCAGGGGCGCCTCCCCTAGCGAGACCCAGTACTTC

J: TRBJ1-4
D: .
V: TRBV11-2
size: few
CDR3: CASSKSPGSNEKLFF
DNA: TGTGCCAGCAGCAAATCCCCGGGAAGTAATGAAAAACTGTTTTTT

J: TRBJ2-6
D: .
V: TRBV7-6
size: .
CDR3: CASSLGTGAANVLTF
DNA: TGTGCCAGCAGCTTAGGGACCGGGGCGGCCAACGTCCTGACTTTC

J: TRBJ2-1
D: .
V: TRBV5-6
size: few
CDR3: CASSWSAGVAEQFF
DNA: TGTGCCAGCAGCTGGTCTGCTGGAGTCGCTGAGCAGTTCTTC

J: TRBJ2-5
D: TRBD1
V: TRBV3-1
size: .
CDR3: CASGQDSAGGMRPGSYF
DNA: TGTGCCAGCGGCCAAGATTCGGCAGGGGGCATGAGGCCCGGGTCGTACTTC

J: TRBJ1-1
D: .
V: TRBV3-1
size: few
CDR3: CASSRGLGATEAFF
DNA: TGTGCCAGCAGCCGGGGCCTTGGGGCAACTGAAGCTTTCTTT

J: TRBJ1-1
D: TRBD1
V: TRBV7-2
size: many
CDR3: CASSSDRGEAFF
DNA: TGTGCCAGCAGCTCGGACAGGGGGGAAGCTTTCTTT

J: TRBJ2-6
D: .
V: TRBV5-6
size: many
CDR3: CASSLWVEFLSGANVLTF
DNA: TGTGCCAGCAGCCTCTGGGTAGAGTTTCTCTCTGGGGCCAACGTCCTGACTTTC

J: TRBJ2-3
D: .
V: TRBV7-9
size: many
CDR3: CASSLANPSASTDTQYF
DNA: TGTGCCAGCAGCTTAGCCAACCCTTCCGCTAGCACAGATACGCAGTATTTT

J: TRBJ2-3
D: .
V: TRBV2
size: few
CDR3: CASRETGTWEDTQYF
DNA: TGTGCCAGCAGGGAAACCGGGACTTGGGAAGATACGCAGTATTTT